These 8 T cell receptor beta chains were sequenced from one sample in a study of cytomegalovirus exposure and HLA in healthy donors. PCR employed 60 Vbeta and 13 Jbeta primers. The assay was immunoSEQ multiplex PCR, and TCRdb's table has in-frame clones only and misses some. Altogether around 210,000 clones are present, roughly 80% being singletons, with the ten largest covering 1.7%. Sequencing was done on a sample of PBMCs. The receptors stem from a man aged 45-60 years in good health and CMV-seronegative.

This clone was seen just once. This chain uses TRBV5-1 with TRBJ2-3; TRBD2 agrees at 8 bases. Germline values: CDR1 SGHRS, CDR2 YFSETQ. CDR3 size: 14 residues. The ends lost 3 bases at V and 4 bases at J; junction bases unmatched: 4. The chain's CDR3 is CASSSGGVADTQYF. DNA of the CDR3: TGCGCCAGCAGCTCGGGGGGGGTCGCAGATACGCAGTATTTT.

The chain has TRBV9 and TRBJ2-1; 12 nucleotides match TRBD1. The CDR3 consists of 16 residues. In germline, CDR1 is SGDLS, CDR2 YYNGEE. The V gene end was trimmed by 3 bases and the J gene end by 8 bases; junction bases not matched to a gene: 9. The CDR3 here is CASSDLSGTGGDEQFF. CDR3 bases: TGTGCCAGCAGCGACTTATCCGGGACAGGGGGCGATGAGCAGTTCTTC.

The CDR3 nucleotides are TGTGCCAGTAGTCCACCGGGACTAGCATCCCGTACGCAGTATTTT. Translating gives CASSPPGLASRTQYF. This chain uses TRBV19 with TRBJ2-3; the match to TRBD2 covers 9 bases. V dropped 5 bases and J dropped 8; count of bases not matched to a gene: 11. CDR1 is LNHDA and CDR2 is SQIVND in the germline V gene (reference sequence). The CDR3 has 15 residues.

The chain combines TRBV6-1 with TRBJ1-6; no clear D gene. This CDR3 is 16 amino acids long. From germline, CDR1 is MNHNS and CDR2 SASEGT. Trimming took 1 base from V and 6 from J, leaving 13 bases between them. This chain's CDR3 is CASSEEVRLSNSPLHF. For the CDR3, the DNA is TGTGCCAGCAGTGAAGAGGTCAGACTAAGTAATTCACCCCTCCACTTT.

The chain couples TRBV11-2 to TRBJ2-5; 8 bases fit TRBD1. CDR3 length: 15 residues. Germline lookup yields CDR1 SGHAT and CDR2 FQNNGV. Germline trimming cut 6 bases from V and 5 bases from J; bases unmatched to any gene: 11. The CDR3 region has the DNA TGTGCCAGCAGTACCCAGGGGGCTGGCGGGGAGACCCAGTACTTC. Its protein is CASSTQGAGGETQYF.

This clone was detected a few times. A read error may account for a junction end that differs from germline. The genes are TRBV2 and TRBJ2-4; 14 bases are shared with TRBD2. Germline lookup yields CDR1 SNHLY and CDR2 FYNNEI. The CDR3 contains 15 residues. Here the CDR3 reads CASSDRTSGRLTFHF. The CDR3 nucleotides read TGTGCCAGCAGCGACCGGACTAGCGGGAGGTTGACTTTCCACTTC. The full variable domain, completed using reference TRBV2 and TRBJ2-4, is EPEVTQTPSHQVTQMGQEVILRCVPISNHLYFYWYRQILGQKVEFLVSFYNNEISEKSEIFDDQFSVERPDGSNFTLKIRSTKLEDSAMYFCASSDRTSGRLTFHFGAGTRLSVL.

This sequence joins TRBV7-3 and TRBJ2-7; 9 bases are shared with TRBD1. CDR3 length equals 17 residues. The ends lost 3 bases at V and 6 bases at J; junction bases unmatched: 15. Germline V lookup: CDR1 SGHTA, CDR2 FQGTGA. CDR3 nucleotides: TGTGCCAGCAGCTTTACTCCGGGACAGGGTCCCCTCGGCGAGCAGTACTTC. This sequence encodes CASSFTPGQGPLGEQYF. Together with reference TRBV7-3 and TRBJ2-7, the CDR3 gives the full variable domain: GAGVSQTPSNKVTEKGKYVELRCDPISGHTALYWYRQSLGQGPEFLIYFQGTGAADDSGLPNDRFFAVRPEGSVSTLKIQRTERGDSAVYLCASSFTPGQGPLGEQYFGPGTRLTVT.

The rearrangement joins TRBV6-5 to TRBJ2-3; 13 bases map to TRBD2. Trimming cost V 6 bases and J 4 bases; bases outside gene matches: 4. Germline V gene sequence: CDR1 MNHEY, CDR2 SVGAGI. The CDR3 sequence is 15 residues long. Here the CDR3 reads CASSAGLAGADTQYF. CDR3 coding DNA: TGTGCCAGCAGCGCCGGACTAGCGGGAGCAGATACGCAGTATTTT.